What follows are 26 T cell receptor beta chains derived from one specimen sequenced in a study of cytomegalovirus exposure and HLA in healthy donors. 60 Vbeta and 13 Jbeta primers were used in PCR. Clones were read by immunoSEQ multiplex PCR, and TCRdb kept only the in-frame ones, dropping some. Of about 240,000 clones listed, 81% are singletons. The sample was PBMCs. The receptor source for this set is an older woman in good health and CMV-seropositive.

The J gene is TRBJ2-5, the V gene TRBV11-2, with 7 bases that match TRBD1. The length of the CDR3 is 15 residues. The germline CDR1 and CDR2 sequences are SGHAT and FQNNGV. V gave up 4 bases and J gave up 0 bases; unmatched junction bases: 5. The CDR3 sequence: CASSSIRGHQETQYF. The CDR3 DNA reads TGTGCCAGCAGCTCTATAAGGGGGCACCAAGAGACCCAGTACTTC.

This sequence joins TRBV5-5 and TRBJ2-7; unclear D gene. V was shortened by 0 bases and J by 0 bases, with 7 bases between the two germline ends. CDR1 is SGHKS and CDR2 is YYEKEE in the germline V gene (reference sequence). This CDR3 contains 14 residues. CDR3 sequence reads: CASSLVGSSYEQYF. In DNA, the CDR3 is TGTGCCAGCAGCTTGGTTGGCAGCTCCTACGAGCAGTACTTC. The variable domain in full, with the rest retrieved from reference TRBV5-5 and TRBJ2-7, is DAGVTQSPTHLIKTRGQQVTLRCSPISGHKSVSWYQQVLGQGPQFIFQYYEKEERGRGNFPDRFSARQFPNYSSELNVNALLLGDSALYLCASSLVGSSYEQYFGPGTRLTVT.

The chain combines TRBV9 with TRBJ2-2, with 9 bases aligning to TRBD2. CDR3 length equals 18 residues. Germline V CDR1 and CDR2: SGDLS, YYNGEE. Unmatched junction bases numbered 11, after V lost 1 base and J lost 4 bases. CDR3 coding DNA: TGTGCCAGCAGCGTAATCGGGGGACTAGCCCTAGTCACCGGGGAGCTGTTTTTT. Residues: CASSVIGGLALVTGELFF.

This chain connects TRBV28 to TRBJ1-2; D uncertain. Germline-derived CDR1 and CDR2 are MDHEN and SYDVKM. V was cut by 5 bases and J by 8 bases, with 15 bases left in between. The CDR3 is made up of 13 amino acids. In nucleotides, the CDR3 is TGTGCCAGCAGTCTGACTGCCATATTAGGCTACACCTTC. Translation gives CASSLTAILGYTF.

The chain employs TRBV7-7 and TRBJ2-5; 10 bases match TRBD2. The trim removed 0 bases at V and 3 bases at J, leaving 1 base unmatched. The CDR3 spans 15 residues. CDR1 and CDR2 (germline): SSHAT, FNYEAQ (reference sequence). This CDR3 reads CASSLALAGEETQYF. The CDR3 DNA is TGTGCCAGCAGCTTAGCCCTAGCGGGAGAAGAGACCCAGTACTTC.

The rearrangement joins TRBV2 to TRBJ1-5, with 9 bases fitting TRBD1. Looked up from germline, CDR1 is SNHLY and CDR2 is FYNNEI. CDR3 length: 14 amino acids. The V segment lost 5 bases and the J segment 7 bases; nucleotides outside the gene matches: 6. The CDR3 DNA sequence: TGTGCCAGCAGTTGGGGACAGGGTGGCCAGCCCCAGCATTTT. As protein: CASSWGQGGQPQHF.

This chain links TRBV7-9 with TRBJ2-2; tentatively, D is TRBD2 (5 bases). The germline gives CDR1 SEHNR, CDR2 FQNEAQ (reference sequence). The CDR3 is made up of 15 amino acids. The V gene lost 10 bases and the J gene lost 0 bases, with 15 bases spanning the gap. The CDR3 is CATKPSGTNTGELFF. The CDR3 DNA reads TGTGCCACCAAACCATCGGGGACGAACACCGGGGAGCTGTTTTTT.

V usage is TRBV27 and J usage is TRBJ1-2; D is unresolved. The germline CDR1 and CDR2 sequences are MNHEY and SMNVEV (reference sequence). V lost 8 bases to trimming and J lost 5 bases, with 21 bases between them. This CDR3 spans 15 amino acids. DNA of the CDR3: TGTGCCAGCTCCCATCGCCTAGGAGGGAAGTATGGCTACACCTTC. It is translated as CASSHRLGGKYGYTF.

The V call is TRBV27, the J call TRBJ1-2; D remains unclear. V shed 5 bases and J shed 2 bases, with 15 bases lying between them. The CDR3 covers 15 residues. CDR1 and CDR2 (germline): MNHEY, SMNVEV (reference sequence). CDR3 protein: CASSEGGWANYGYTF. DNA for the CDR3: TGTGCCAGCAGTGAGGGAGGTTGGGCCAACTATGGCTACACCTTC.

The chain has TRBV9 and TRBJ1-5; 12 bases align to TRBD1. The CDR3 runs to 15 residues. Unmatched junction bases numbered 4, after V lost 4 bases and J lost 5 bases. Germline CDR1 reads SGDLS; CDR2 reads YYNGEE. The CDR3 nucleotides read TGTGCCAGCAGCCTAGGGACAGGGGGCTATCAGCCCCAGCATTTT. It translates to CASSLGTGGYQPQHF. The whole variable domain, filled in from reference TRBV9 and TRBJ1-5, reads DSGVTQTPKHLITATGQRVTLRCSPRSGDLSVYWYQQSLDQGLQFLIQYYNGEERAKGNILERFSAQQFPDLHSELNLSSLELGDSALYFCASSLGTGGYQPQHFGDGTRLSIL.

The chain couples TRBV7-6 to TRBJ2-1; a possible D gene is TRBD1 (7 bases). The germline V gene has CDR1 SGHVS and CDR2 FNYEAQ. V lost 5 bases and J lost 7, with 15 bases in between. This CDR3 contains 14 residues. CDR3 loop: CASSQQGRDNEQFF. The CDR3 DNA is TGTGCCAGCAGCCAACAGGGGCGGGATAATGAGCAGTTCTTC. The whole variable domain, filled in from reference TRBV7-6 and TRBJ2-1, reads GAGVSQSPRYKVTKRGQDVALRCDPISGHVSLYWYRQALGQGPEFLTYFNYEAQQDKSGLPNDRFSAERPEGSISTLTIQRTEQRDSAMYRCASSQQGRDNEQFFGPGTRLTVL.

CDR3 residues: CASSDQGRDTDTQYF. The CDR3 bases are TGCGCCAGCAGTGACCAGGGCAGAGACACAGATACGCAGTATTTT. The chain employs TRBV10-2 and TRBJ2-3; possible D gene TRBD1, 5 bases. Looked up from germline, CDR1 is WSHSY and CDR2 is SAAADI. V dropped 3 bases and J dropped 2 bases, with 12 bases sitting between them. The CDR3 consists of 15 residues.

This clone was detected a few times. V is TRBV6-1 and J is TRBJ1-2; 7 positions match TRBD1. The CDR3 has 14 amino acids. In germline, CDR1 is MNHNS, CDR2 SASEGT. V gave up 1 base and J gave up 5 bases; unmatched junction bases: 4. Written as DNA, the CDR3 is TGTGCCAGCAGTGAAGAACCGACAGGGTATGGCTACACCTTC. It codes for CASSEEPTGYGYTF.

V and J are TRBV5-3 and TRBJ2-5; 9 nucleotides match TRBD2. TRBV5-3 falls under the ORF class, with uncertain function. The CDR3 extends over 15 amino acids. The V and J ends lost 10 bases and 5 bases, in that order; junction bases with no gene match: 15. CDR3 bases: TGTGCCCCAAGACATGGACGGACTAGCGCGGAGACCCAGTACTTC. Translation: CAPRHGRTSAETQYF.

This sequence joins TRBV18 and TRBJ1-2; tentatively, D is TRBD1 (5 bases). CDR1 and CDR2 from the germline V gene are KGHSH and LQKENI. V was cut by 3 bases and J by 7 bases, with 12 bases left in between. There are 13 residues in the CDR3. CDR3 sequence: CASSPAGQGGYTF. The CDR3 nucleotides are TGTGCCAGCTCACCGGCCGGCCAGGGTGGCTACACCTTC.

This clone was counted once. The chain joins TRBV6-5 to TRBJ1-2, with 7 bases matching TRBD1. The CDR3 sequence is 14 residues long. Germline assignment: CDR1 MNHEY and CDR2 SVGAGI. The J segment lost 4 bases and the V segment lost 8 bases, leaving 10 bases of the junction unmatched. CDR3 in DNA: TGTGCCAGCGCCGGGACAGAATTCTTCTATGGCTACACCTTC. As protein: CASAGTEFFYGYTF.

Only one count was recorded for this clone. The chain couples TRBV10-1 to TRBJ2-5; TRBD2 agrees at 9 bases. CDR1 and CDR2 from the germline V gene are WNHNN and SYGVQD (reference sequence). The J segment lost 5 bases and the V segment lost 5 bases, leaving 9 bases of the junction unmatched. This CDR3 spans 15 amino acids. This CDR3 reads CASSLSGRGRETQYF. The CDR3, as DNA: TGCGCCAGCAGTCTTAGCGGGAGAGGTCGTGAGACCCAGTACTTC.

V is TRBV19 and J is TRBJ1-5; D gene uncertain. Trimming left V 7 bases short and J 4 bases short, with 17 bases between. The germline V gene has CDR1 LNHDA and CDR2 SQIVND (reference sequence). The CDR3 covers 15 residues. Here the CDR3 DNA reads TGTGCCAGTACCCCCGGGGAGGGTCGGAATCAGCCCCAGCATTTT. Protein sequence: CASTPGEGRNQPQHF.

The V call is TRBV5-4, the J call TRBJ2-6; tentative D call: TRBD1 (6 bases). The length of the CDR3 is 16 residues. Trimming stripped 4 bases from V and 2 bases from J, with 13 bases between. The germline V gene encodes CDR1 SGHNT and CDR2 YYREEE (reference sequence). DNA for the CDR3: TGTGCCAGCAGCATCAGGGGCCGAACTGGGGCCAACGTCCTGACTTTC. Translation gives CASSIRGRTGANVLTF.

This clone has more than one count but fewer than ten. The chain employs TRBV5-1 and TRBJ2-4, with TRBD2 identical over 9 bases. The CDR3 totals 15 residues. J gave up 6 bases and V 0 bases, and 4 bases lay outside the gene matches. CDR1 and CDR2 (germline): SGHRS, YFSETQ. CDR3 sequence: CASSLDGTSPNIQYF. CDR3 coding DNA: TGCGCCAGCAGCTTGGACGGGACTAGCCCAAACATTCAGTACTTC.

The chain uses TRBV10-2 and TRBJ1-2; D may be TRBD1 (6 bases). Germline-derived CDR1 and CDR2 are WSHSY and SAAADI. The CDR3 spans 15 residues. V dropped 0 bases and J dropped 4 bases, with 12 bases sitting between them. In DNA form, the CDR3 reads TGCGCCAGCAGTGAGTCCGCGGGGGCGAGCTATGGCTACACCTTC. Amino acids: CASSESAGASYGYTF.

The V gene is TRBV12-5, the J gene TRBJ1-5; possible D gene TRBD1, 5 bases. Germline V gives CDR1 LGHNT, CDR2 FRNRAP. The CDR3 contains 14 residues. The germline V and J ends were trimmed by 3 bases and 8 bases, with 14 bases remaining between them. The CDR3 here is CASGLRGVREPQHF. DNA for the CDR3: TGTGCTAGTGGTTTAAGGGGCGTCAGAGAGCCCCAGCATTTT.

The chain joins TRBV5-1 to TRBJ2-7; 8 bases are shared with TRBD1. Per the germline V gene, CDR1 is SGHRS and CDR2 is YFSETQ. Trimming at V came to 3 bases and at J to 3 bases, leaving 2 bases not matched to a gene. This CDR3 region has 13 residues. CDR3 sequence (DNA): TGCGCCAGCAGCTGGACAGGGATCTACGAGCAGTACTTC. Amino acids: CASSWTGIYEQYF. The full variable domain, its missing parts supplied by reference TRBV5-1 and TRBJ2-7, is KAGVTQTPRYLIKTRGQQVTLSCSPISGHRSVSWYQQTPGQGLQFLFEYFSETQRNKGNFPGRFSGRQFSNSRSEMNVSTLELGDSALYLCASSWTGIYEQYFGPGTRLTVT.

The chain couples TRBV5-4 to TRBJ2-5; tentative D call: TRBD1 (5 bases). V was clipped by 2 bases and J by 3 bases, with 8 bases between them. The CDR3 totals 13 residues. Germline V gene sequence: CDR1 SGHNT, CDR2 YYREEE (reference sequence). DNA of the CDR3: TGTGCCAGCAGCTTTGGCAGGGAAGAGACCCAGTACTTC. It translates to CASSFGREETQYF.

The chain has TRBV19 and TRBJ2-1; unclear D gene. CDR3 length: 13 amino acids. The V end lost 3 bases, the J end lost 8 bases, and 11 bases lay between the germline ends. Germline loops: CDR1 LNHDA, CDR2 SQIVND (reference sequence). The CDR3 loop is CASSISVRDEQFF. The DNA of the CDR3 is TGTGCCAGTAGTATCAGTGTCCGGGATGAGCAGTTCTTC. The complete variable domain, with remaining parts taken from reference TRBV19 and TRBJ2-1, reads DGGITQSPKYLFRKEGQNVTLSCEQNLNHDAMYWYRQDPGQGLRLIYYSQIVNDFQKGDIAEGYSVSREKKESFPLTVTSAQKNPTAFYLCASSISVRDEQFFGPGTRLTVL.

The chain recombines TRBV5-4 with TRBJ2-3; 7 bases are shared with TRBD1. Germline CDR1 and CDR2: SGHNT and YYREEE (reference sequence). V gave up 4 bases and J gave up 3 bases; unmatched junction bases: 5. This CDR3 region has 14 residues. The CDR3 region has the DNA TGTGCCAGCAGCCTCAGACAGGGTACAGATACGCAGTATTTT. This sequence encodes CASSLRQGTDTQYF.